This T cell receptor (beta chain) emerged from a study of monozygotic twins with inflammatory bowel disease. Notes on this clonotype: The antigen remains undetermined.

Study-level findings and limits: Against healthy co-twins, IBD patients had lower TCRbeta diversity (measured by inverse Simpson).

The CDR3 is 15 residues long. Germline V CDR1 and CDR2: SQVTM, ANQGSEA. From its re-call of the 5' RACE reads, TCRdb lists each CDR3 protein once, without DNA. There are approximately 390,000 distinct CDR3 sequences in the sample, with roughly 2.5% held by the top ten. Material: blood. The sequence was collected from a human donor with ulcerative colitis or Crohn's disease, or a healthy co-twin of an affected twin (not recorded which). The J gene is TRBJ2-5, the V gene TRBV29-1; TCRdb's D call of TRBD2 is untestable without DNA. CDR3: CSVEDLPNAGETQYF.